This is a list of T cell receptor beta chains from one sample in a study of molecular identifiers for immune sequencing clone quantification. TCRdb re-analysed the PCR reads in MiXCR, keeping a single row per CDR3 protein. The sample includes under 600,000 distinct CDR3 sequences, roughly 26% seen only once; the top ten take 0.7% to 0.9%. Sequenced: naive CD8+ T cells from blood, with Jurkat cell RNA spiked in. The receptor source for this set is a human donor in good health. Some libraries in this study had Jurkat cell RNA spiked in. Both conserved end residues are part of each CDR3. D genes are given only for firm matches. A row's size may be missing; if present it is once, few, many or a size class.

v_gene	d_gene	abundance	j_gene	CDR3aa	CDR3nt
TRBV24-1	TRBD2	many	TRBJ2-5	CATSPGIRLAYQETQYF	TGTGCCACCTCCCCTGGAATCCGACTAGCGTACCAAGAGACCCAGTACTTC
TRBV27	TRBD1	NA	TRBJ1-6	CATRTGDRTIYSPLHF	TGTGCCACCCGTACTGGGGACAGAACAATATATTCACCCCTCCACTTT
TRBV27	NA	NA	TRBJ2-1	CASGPRERNEQFF	TGTGCCAGCGGCCCAAGGGAACGGAATGAGCAGTTCTTC
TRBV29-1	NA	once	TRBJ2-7	CSVEEAGGTYGQYF	TGCAGCGTTGAAGAGGCAGGGGGGACCTACGGGCAGTACTTC
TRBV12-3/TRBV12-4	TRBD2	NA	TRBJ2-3	CASSPNRLAGGQTDTQYF	TGTGCCAGCAGCCCGAACCGACTAGCGGGGGGGCAGACAGATACGCAGTATTTT
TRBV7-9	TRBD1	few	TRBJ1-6	CASSKTGGDSPLHF	TGTGCCAGCAGCAAGACAGGGGGAGATTCACCCCTCCACTTT
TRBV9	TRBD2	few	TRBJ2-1	CASSVGLAAYNEQFF	TGTGCCAGCAGCGTAGGACTAGCGGCCTACAATGAGCAGTTCTTC
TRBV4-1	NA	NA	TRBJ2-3	CASSQAPSIAGSQYF	TGCGCCAGCAGCCAAGCTCCCAGCATCGCAGGGTCGCAGTATTTT
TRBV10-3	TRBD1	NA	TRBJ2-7	CAISPGQGTGEQYF	TGTGCCATCAGTCCGGGACAGGGCACAGGCGAGCAGTACTTC
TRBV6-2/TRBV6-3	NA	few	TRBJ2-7	CASSYGTGWSYEQYF	TGTGCCAGCAGTTACGGAACAGGGTGGTCCTACGAGCAGTACTTC
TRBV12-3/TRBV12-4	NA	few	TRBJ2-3	CASSSRDPSTDTQYF	TGTGCCAGCAGTTCTCGGGACCCCAGCACAGATACGCAGTATTTT
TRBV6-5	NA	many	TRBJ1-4	CASSYSRNEKLFF	TGTGCCAGCAGTTACTCGAGGAATGAAAAACTGTTTTTT
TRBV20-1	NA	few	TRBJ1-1	CSAGGGLVNTEAFF	TGCAGTGCCGGGGGTGGGTTGGTGAACACTGAAGCTTTCTTT
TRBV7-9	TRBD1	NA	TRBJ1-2	CASSIDTTWTGGGYTF	TGTGCCAGCAGCATAGATACTACCTGGACAGGGGGTGGCTACACCTTC
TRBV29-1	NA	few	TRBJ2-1	CSVDLRSYDEQFF	TGCAGCGTTGATCTGAGGAGTTACGATGAGCAGTTCTTC
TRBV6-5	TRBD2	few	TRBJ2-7	CASTSGRLSYEQYF	TGTGCCAGCACCAGCGGGAGGTTGTCCTACGAGCAGTACTTC
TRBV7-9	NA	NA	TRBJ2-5	CASSLDGDPETQNF	TGTGCCAGCAGCTTAGACGGGGATCCGGAGACCCAGAACTTC
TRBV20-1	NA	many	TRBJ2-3	CSAWASDTQYF	TGCAGTGCGTGGGCCTCAGATACGCAGTATTTT
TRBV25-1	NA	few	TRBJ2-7	CATQGRASYEQYF	TGTGCCACTCAGGGTAGGGCATCCTACGAGCAGTACTTC
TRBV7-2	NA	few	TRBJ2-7	CASSSAPYEQYF	TGTGCCAGCAGCTCGGCACCCTACGAGCAGTACTTC
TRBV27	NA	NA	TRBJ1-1	CASSTIPLEVGIMNTEAFF	TGTGCCAGCAGCACTATACCCCTAGAAGTGGGGATCATGAACACTGAAGCTTTCTTT
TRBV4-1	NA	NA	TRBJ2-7	CASSRASGYEQYF	TGCGCCAGCAGCCGGGCCAGTGGTTACGAGCAGTACTTC
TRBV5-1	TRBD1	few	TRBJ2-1	CASSIGQGAGDEQFF	TGCGCCAGCAGCATTGGACAGGGGGCAGGTGATGAGCAGTTCTTC
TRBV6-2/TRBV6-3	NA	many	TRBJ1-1	CASSPWSGVHNTEAFF	TGTGCCAGCAGCCCCTGGTCAGGGGTCCACAACACTGAAGCTTTCTTT
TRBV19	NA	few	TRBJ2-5	CASSIGGAFEETQYF	TGTGCCAGTAGTATTGGAGGGGCATTCGAAGAGACCCAGTACTTC
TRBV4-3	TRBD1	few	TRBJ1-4	CASSPMGQGPTNEKLFF	TGCGCCAGCAGCCCCATGGGACAGGGTCCAACTAATGAAAAACTGTTTTTT
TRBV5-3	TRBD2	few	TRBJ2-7	CASSFTTSGKFYEQYF	TGTGCCAGCAGCTTCACAACTAGCGGAAAGTTTTACGAGCAGTACTTC
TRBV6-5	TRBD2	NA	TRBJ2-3	CASTAGSGLARIGTDTLYF	TGTGCCAGCACCGCCGGGTCGGGACTAGCGCGCATTGGCACAGATACGCTGTATTTT
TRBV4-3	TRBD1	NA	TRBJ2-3	CASSQDPGQFVDTQYF	TGCGCCAGCAGCCAAGACCCGGGACAGTTTGTGGATACGCAGTATTTT
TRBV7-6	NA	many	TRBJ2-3	CASGGVSDTQYF	TGTGCCAGCGGTGGGGTTTCAGATACGCAGTATTTT
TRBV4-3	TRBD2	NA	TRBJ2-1	CASSQGLAGPGNEQFF	TGCGCCAGCAGCCAAGGACTAGCGGGCCCCGGCAATGAGCAGTTCTTC
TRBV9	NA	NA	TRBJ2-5	CASSPPGALRETQYF	TGTGCCAGCAGCCCTCCAGGGGCCCTCCGAGAGACCCAGTACTTC
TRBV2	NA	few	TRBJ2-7	CASSIGDYEQYF	TGTGCCAGCAGCATAGGGGACTACGAGCAGTACTTC
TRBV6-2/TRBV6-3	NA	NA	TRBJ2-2	CASSLYEVRPTGELFF	TGTGCCAGCAGTTTATACGAGGTCCGGCCCACCGGGGAGCTGTTTTTT
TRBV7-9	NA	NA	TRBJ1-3	CASSPPVMGNTIYF	TGTGCCAGCAGCCCCCCAGTCATGGGAAACACCATATATTTT
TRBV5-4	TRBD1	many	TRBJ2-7	CASSLIGTGDPGEQYF	TGTGCCAGCAGCTTGATTGGGACAGGGGACCCGGGTGAGCAGTACTTC
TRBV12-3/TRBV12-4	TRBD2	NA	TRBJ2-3	CASSEAPGLAGHPAITDTQYF	TGTGCCAGCAGTGAAGCCCCGGGACTAGCGGGACATCCTGCCATCACAGATACGCAGTATTTT
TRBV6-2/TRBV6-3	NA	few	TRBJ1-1	CASSYIWALPLDTEAFF	TGTGCCAGCAGTTACATCTGGGCCCTGCCTCTGGACACTGAAGCTTTCTTT
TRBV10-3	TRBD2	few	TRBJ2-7	CAISEWPSGGYEQYF	TGTGCCATCAGTGAGTGGCCTAGCGGGGGTTACGAGCAGTACTTC
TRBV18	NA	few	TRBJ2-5	CASSRPLGAKETQYF	TGTGCCAGCTCACGCCCACTCGGGGCGAAAGAGACCCAGTACTTC
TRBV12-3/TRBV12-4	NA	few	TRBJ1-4	CASSFDGEKLFF	TGTGCCAGCAGTTTTGATGGTGAAAAACTGTTTTTT
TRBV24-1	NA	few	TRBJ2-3	CATSERDTYTDTQYF	TGTGCCACCAGTGAAAGGGACACCTACACAGATACGCAGTATTTT
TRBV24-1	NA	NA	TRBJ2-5	CATSDPRSGNQETQYF	TGTGCCACCAGTGATCCCCGATCGGGAAACCAAGAGACCCAGTACTTC
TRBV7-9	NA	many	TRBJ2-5	CASSLDFSQETQYF	TGTGCCAGCAGCTTGGATTTTTCTCAAGAGACCCAGTACTTC
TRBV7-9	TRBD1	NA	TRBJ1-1	CASSWDRGRTEAFF	TGTGCCAGCAGCTGGGACAGGGGACGAACTGAAGCTTTCTTT
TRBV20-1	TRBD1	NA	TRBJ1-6	CSARAPQGVSSYNSPLHF	TGCAGTGCTAGGGCCCCACAGGGGGTGAGCTCCTATAATTCACCCCTCCACTTT
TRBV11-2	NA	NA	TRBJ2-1	CASRGPGVSYNEQFF	TGTGCCAGCAGGGGGCCGGGAGTGTCCTACAATGAGCAGTTCTTC
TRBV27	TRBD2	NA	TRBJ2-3	CASSLGSGSADTQYF	TGTGCCAGCAGTTTGGGTAGCGGGAGTGCAGATACGCAGTATTTT
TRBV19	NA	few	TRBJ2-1	CASSIGRNSYNEQFF	TGTGCCAGTAGCATAGGACGTAACTCCTACAATGAGCAGTTCTTC
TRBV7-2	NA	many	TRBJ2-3	CASSSWAGTDTQYF	TGTGCCAGCAGCTCCTGGGCGGGCACAGATACGCAGTATTTT
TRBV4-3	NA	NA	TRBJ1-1	CASSQDRSGSNTEAFF	TGCGCCAGCAGCCAAGATCGTAGCGGTTCGAACACTGAAGCTTTCTTT
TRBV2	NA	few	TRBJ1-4	CASSDKGVGTNEKLFF	TGTGCCAGCAGTGACAAGGGTGTCGGGACTAATGAAAAACTGTTTTTT
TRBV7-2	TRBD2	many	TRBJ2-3	CASSLLAGVATDTQYF	TGTGCCAGCAGCTTACTAGCGGGAGTGGCGACAGATACGCAGTATTTT
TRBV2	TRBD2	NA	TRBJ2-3	CASTPSGSTTDTQYF	TGTGCCAGCACCCCTAGCGGGAGTACGACAGATACGCAGTATTTT
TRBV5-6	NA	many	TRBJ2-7	CASSPGTHYEQYF	TGTGCCAGCAGCCCCGGGACTCACTACGAGCAGTACTTC
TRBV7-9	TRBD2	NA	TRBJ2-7	CASSLALTSGRAGGQIAGEQSF	TGTGCCAGCAGCTTAGCGCTAACTAGCGGGAGGGCCGGAGGGCAAATCGCGGGGGAGCAGTCCTTC